These T cell receptor beta chains were read from a single sample in a study of blood T cells in healthy people across ages. TCRdb re-derived calls from the 5' RACE reads in MiXCR, one entry per CDR3 protein. The sample gives around 970,000 distinct CDR3 sequences, 51% of which show up once; about a fifth is in the top ten. The sequenced sample consisted of blood. The receptors were gathered from a woman aged 55 to 70 in good health. Each CDR3 is given without its conserved first and last residue. Clone size is shown for a subset of rows, as once, few, many or a class of expanded clone.

j_gene: TRBJ2-3; abundance: NA; v_gene: TRBV28; CDR3aa: ASNPGRDVTDTQY
j_gene: TRBJ1-2; abundance: NA; v_gene: TRBV4-1; CDR3aa: ASSHFSGDSQGYYGYT
j_gene: TRBJ2-1; abundance: NA; v_gene: TRBV29-1; CDR3aa: SVRDRGINEQF
j_gene: TRBJ2-7; abundance: many; v_gene: TRBV7-2; CDR3aa: ASSLAGQGNSYEQY
j_gene: TRBJ2-1; abundance: few; v_gene: TRBV5-1; CDR3aa: ASSPSGSFNEQF
j_gene: TRBJ2-7; abundance: NA; v_gene: TRBV28; CDR3aa: ASNPRDGDYEQY
j_gene: TRBJ2-6; abundance: once; v_gene: TRBV20-1; CDR3aa: SLAPRAGANVLT
j_gene: TRBJ1-5; abundance: NA; v_gene: TRBV7-2; CDR3aa: ASSFAGRYSNQPQH
j_gene: TRBJ1-2; abundance: few; v_gene: TRBV29-1; CDR3aa: SALGQGNYGYT
j_gene: TRBJ1-2; abundance: few; v_gene: TRBV25-1; CDR3aa: ASSVDGEYGYT
j_gene: TRBJ1-1; abundance: NA; v_gene: TRBV20-1; CDR3aa: SARDFRHMNTEAF
j_gene: TRBJ2-5; abundance: many; v_gene: TRBV10-3; CDR3aa: AISESETQY
j_gene: TRBJ2-7; abundance: NA; v_gene: TRBV5-7; CDR3aa: ASSQRQWASYEQY
j_gene: TRBJ2-7; abundance: NA; v_gene: TRBV10-3; CDR3aa: AISERLYYEQY
j_gene: TRBJ1-1; abundance: once; v_gene: TRBV2; CDR3aa: ASRADGPEAF
j_gene: TRBJ2-5; abundance: few; v_gene: TRBV5-4; CDR3aa: ASSLAGEVGQETQY
j_gene: NA; abundance: NA; v_gene: TRBV18; CDR3aa: ASSPKGGLETQY
j_gene: TRBJ1-5; abundance: NA; v_gene: TRBV7-2; CDR3aa: ASSLDHGQPQH
j_gene: TRBJ2-7; abundance: few; v_gene: TRBV7-2; CDR3aa: ASSLVSGSTDEQY